The sequence of this T cell receptor (beta chain) was determined in a study of shared clonotypes between healthy human individuals (dated by TCRdb to 2019 to 2021). About the full investigation: A couple of women and a few men aged 18 to 49 years were included in the cohort. Per donor, three plates each were used for CD4 naive and CD4 memory, two for CD8 naive, and one for CD8 memory. Blood TCR repertoires of a handful of healthy adults were deeply sequenced to estimate repertoire size and the extent of clonotype sharing between individuals. To increase sequencing depth and limit assay-specific biases, different laboratories used diverse techniques to prepare libraries and sequence TCR repertoires. Between about 0.9 and 8.9 billion PBMCs per donor were obtained by leukapheresis. Overall study results and their limits: Pairwise subsampling indicated that sequencing depth was expected to affect the degree of clonotype sharing among donors. Because the study included a small number of donors, the genetic and exposure-history diversity represented was limited. Sampling was restricted to blood, and TCR repertoires in tissue are likely to differ from TCR repertoires in blood. Around 5% of naive CD4, 3.5% of naive CD8, about 2.1% of memory CD4, and less than 0.45% of memory CD8 clonotypes were shared across several donors. Incomplete sequencing was indicated by rarefaction of sorted-subset datasets, despite the large sequencing depth. Naive subsets generally had larger estimated clonotype richness than memory subsets. Higher generation probabilities were observed for clonotypes shared by all four sorted-subset donors than for non-shared clonotypes.

With respect to this clone: Its cognate antigen has yet to be identified. No base quality values were provided; no much bigger clone lies one nucleotide off.

Donors were healthy HIV-negative adults with no recently reported acute infections or vaccinations. Every donor was a Caucasian adult residing in Nashville, Tennessee, USA. CD4+ T cells were enriched through magnetic negative selection, after which naive cells were positively selected on CD45RA and the remaining negative fraction served as the memory subset. After blood collection by leukapheresis, PBMCs were isolated using Ficoll-Histopaque density gradient centrifugation and then cryopreserved in the vapor phase of liquid nitrogen. Analytical flow cytometry was used to check the purity and quantity of every magnetically sorted T cell population. Each sorted fraction had its genomic DNA isolated and then quantified by UV absorbance on a Nanodrop 2000c. Using the deep immunoSEQ assay, multiplex PCR amplified TCR CDR3 regions from genomic DNA. Extracted genomic DNA from each cell subset was distributed evenly across all wells of several immunoSEQ 96-well plates, and each plate was treated as a replicate. Each replicate PCR for sorted subsets received around 200 ng genomic DNA, equal to about 30,000 T cell genomes. Purified libraries were measured with a Qubit 3.0 fluorometer, size-checked on a Bioanalyzer 2100, and measured again with the KAPA Library Quantification kit. A separate single-read 150-cycle Illumina NextSeq 550 flow cell was used to sequence each immunoSEQ 96-well plate. The original methods were these. Because the immunoSEQ output held only junctional sequences and lacked quality scores, the filtering could not match the filtering applied to full-length reads. To assign V/J genes and CDR3, sequences were annotated against IMGT germline references using PyIR, a Python wrapper for IgBLAST v1.9. Reads were filtered out if the reads had weak V/J assignments (E-value above 1e-6), no CDR3, stop codons, out-of-frame junctions, or ambiguous translated residues. A V3J clonotype was defined by an identical inferred V gene, J gene, and CDR3 amino acid sequence. The percentage overlap between two repertoires was calculated by dividing the number of shared unique clonotypes by the size of the smaller repertoire. Three approaches were used to assess repertoire richness: RTK rarefaction, the Chao1 estimator, and Recon v2.1 estimates of unobserved clonotypes. OLGA was used to compute generation probabilities for all TCRbeta clonotypes that the gDNA method yielded from a handful of donors. TCRdb stores this immuneACCESS table with in-frame sequences only. Part of the clones is absent; in the studies checked, under half of the shortfall reflects unresolved V genes, and no reason is known for the rest. That table gives V, J and clone size, and the DNA gave D and trimming. The table for this sample lists 2 million to 2.5 million clones; approximately 96% of them were counted only once. The ten largest clones add up to more than 0.1% of the sample.

The receptor's source is a man aged 18-30 years in good health. Sequenced input: naive CD4+ T cells sorted from blood. In the paper's terms, the cell subset or site label means: CD45RA+ positively selected.

The CDR3 region reads CASRPSTDTQYF. The nucleotide sequence is TGTGCCAGCAGGCCTAGCACAGATACGCAGTATTTT. This receptor chain uses TRBV9 and TRBJ2-3; the D gene lacks a confident call. V loses 5 bases, J loses 0 bases, and the germline ends lie 4 bases apart. CDR3 length: 12 amino acids, cysteine to phenylalanine. The CDR3 DNA has 36 bases and is translated from base 1. Via the germline V gene, CDR1 is SGDLS and CDR2 YYNGEE.